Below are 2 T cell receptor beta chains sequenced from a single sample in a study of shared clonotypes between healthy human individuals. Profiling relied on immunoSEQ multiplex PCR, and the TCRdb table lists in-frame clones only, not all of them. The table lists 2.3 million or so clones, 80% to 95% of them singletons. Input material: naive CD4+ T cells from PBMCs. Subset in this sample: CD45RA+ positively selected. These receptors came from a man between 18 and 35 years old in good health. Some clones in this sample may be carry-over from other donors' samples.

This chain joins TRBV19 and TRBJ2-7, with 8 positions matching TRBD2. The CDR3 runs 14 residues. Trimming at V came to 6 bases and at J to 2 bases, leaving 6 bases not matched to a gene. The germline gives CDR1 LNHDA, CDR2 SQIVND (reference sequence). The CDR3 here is CASSQLAAPYEQYF. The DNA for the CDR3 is TGTGCCAGTAGCCAACTAGCGGCACCCTACGAGCAGTACTTC.

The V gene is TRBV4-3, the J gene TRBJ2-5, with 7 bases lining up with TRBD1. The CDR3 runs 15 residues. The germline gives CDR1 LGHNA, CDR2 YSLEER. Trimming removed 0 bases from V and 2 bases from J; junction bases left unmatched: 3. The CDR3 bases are TGCGCCAGCAGCCAAGAAGACAGGGTTCAAGAGACCCAGTACTTC. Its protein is CASSQEDRVQETQYF.